This paragraph reports one TCR beta chain. As yet, its antigen is unknown. This sample was taken from a study of memory CD4+ T cells and cytomegalovirus serostatus. Study-level results: Of about 150 reported CMV TCRbeta sequences, under 80 were found in memory CD4+ repertoires.

Original processing notes: After removing out-of-frame reads, millions of distinct TCRbeta sequences remained. This table comes from immunoSEQ multiplex PCR, and its TCRdb copy is limited to in-frame clones, with some not included. The V and J calls and the clone size are those of that table, but D and trimming were determined from the DNA. Altogether roughly 53,000 clones are present, roughly 72% being singletons, with the ten largest covering approximately 1.5%. The sort gate was single viable CD3+CD4+CD8-CD45RO+ cells for memory CD4+ T cells. The germline V gene has CDR1 SNHLY and CDR2 FYNNEI. J lost 4 bases, V lost 2 bases, and 5 bases had no gene match. The CDR3 length is 15 residues.

The rearrangement uses TRBV2 and TRBJ2-1, with 7 bases identical to TRBD2. The sample taken for sequencing was memory CD4+ T cells from blood. The sequence was collected from an adult in good health and CMV-seronegative. The CDR3 nucleotides read TGTGCCAGCAGTGAAAGGCGGGAGAAGTACAATGAGCAGTTCTTC. Encoded protein: CASSERREKYNEQFF.